The 8 T cell receptor beta chains below all came from one sample that was sequenced in a study of shared clonotypes between healthy human individuals. TCRdb's copy holds only in-frame clones and misses some; the assay was immunoSEQ multiplex PCR. The table includes about 2.3 million clones, approximately 93% detected once. Sequences were obtained from naive CD4+ T cells from PBMCs. Described subset: CD45RA+ positively selected. Receptors originate from a man in his late teens or twenties in good health. Some clones in this sample may be carry-over from other donors' samples.

The chain carries TRBV7-2 and TRBJ2-2; maybe TRBD2 (5 bases). The ends were cut back, 5 bases at V and 3 bases at J, with 13 bases in the middle. There are 15 residues in the CDR3. Germline loops: CDR1 SGHTA, CDR2 FQGNSA. The CDR3 is CASSPGDGYTGELFF. Written as DNA, the CDR3 is TGTGCCAGCAGCCCCGGGGATGGGTACACCGGGGAGCTGTTTTTT.

This chain joins TRBV6-1 and TRBJ2-6; weak D call: TRBD1 (6 bases). Germline loops: CDR1 MNHNS, CDR2 SASEGT. V lost 3 bases and J 0 bases, leaving 12 bases between the germline ends. The CDR3 length is 17 residues. The DNA of the CDR3 is TGTGCCAGCAGTGAGGGGGCGTACCACTCTGGGGCCAACGTCCTGACTTTC. Residues: CASSEGAYHSGANVLTF.

The chain employs TRBV18 and TRBJ2-7; 14 bases line up with TRBD2. The CDR3 loop spans 14 amino acids. Unmatched junction bases numbered 0, after V lost 6 bases and J lost 2 bases. Germline CDR1 and CDR2: KGHSH and LQKENI. CDR3 region: CASSTSGRAYEQYF. In DNA form, the CDR3 reads TGTGCCAGCTCGACTAGCGGGAGGGCCTACGAGCAGTACTTC. The variable domain in full, with the rest retrieved from reference TRBV18 and TRBJ2-7, is NAGVMQNPRHLVRRRGQEARLRCSPMKGHSHVYWYRQLPEEGLKFMVYLQKENIIDESGMPKERFSAEFPKEGPSILRIQQVVRGDSAAYFCASSTSGRAYEQYFGPGTRLTVT.

V gene TRBV20-1 combines with J gene TRBJ2-5; TRBD1 is a possible D gene (8 bases). The CDR3 consists of 11 residues. Germline-derived CDR1 and CDR2 are DFQATT and SNEGSKA (reference sequence). CDR3 coding DNA: TGCGGGGGGGACAGGCCAGAGACCCAGTACTTC. It codes for CGGDRPETQYF.

This chain uses TRBV15 with TRBJ2-7; 9 bases line up with TRBD1. With V trimmed by 3 bases and J by 5 bases, 8 bases remained unmatched. This CDR3 comprises 15 residues. Germline V gives CDR1 LNHNV, CDR2 YYDKDF (reference sequence). CDR3 residues: CATSRATGGGNEQYF. The CDR3 DNA reads TGTGCCACCAGCAGGGCGACAGGGGGAGGGAACGAGCAGTACTTC.

This rearrangement joins TRBV5-4 to TRBJ2-1; D unclear. The CDR3 consists of 15 residues. The germline V gene encodes CDR1 SGHNT and CDR2 YYREEE (reference sequence). V was clipped by 0 bases and J by 0 bases, with 7 bases between them. CDR3 loop: CASSLVAASYNEQFF. DNA for the CDR3: TGTGCCAGCAGCTTGGTGGCCGCCTCCTACAATGAGCAGTTCTTC.

This chain links TRBV18 with TRBJ1-1, with unresolved D. Germline CDR1 KGHSH, CDR2 LQKENI. CDR3 length equals 16 residues. Trimming pared 8 bases from V and 4 bases from J, leaving 23 bases between. The DNA of the CDR3 is TGTGCCAGCGCGATATATAGCGCGGCGGCGACCACTGAAGCTTTCTTT. Protein: CASAIYSAAATTEAFF.

This clone was recorded once. V usage is TRBV5-1 and J usage is TRBJ2-5; 11 bases agree with TRBD2. The CDR3 consists of 17 residues. The V and J ends lost 4 bases and 0 bases, in that order; junction bases with no gene match: 8. Germline V lookup: CDR1 SGHRS, CDR2 YFSETQ. CDR3 loop: CASSEGLADPYQETQYF. In DNA form, the CDR3 reads TGCGCCAGCAGCGAGGGACTAGCGGACCCGTACCAAGAGACCCAGTACTTC.